This T cell receptor (beta chain) originates from a study of cytomegalovirus exposure and HLA in healthy donors. Use of 60 Vbeta and 13 Jbeta primers characterized the PCR. Source study methods: Counted up in a later analysis, unique TCR beta chains came to around 80 million, with around 12 million shared. Here immunoSEQ multiplex PCR was the method, and the copy in TCRdb shows in-frame clones only, minus some. V, J and clone size are taken as reported in that table, and D and trimming were inferred from the DNA itself. The sample records fewer than 350,000 clones, about 90% being singletons. Findings of the study overall: A prior analysis recorded that most TCR beta V segments were productive about 87% or about 30% of the time.

This CDR3 region has 17 residues. V gave up 7 bases and J gave up 0 bases; unmatched junction bases: 14. Germline V CDR1 and CDR2: SGDLS, YYNGEE. As for this clone: Its antigen remains unknown.

This receptor was identified in a woman aged 18-35 years in good health and CMV-seronegative. The chain carries TRBV9 and TRBJ1-1, with TRBD1 identical over 8 bases. The source material was PBMCs. The CDR3 loop reads CASRPDREGKVNTEAFF. The DNA of the CDR3 is TGTGCCAGCCGTCCGGACAGGGAGGGAAAGGTGAACACTGAAGCTTTCTTT.